This T cell receptor (beta chain) was recovered during a study of cytomegalovirus exposure and HLA in healthy donors. Points on this clone: Its matching antigen is unknown.

This CDR3 has 15 residues. Germline-derived CDR1 and CDR2 are SGDLS and YYNGEE. Trimming removed 0 bases from V and 4 bases from J, with 13 bases in between. Study-level points and caveats: Cytomegalovirus status was reportedly diagnosed by the classifier with high specificity and sensitivity. An observed cluster of highly shared sequence variants was recorded as a likely sequencing artifact. More clonal expansion characterized HLA-associated TCR beta chains than equally common others in a later analysis. The authors listed 164 TCR beta chains as cytomegalovirus-associated.

The PCR ran on 60 Vbeta and 13 Jbeta primers. Repertoires were generated with immunoSEQ multiplex PCR, while TCRdb's copy carries only in-frame clones and drops some. The sample lists about 180,000 clones, around four fifths occurring once. The chain combines TRBV9 with TRBJ1-1; the D gene is possibly TRBD1 (5 bases). This TCR was sampled from a young man in good health and CMV-seronegative. Material for sequencing was PBMCs. CDR3 protein: CASSVVLQGGTEAFF. DNA of the CDR3: TGTGCCAGCAGCGTAGTCTTGCAGGGTGGCACTGAAGCTTTCTTT. Drawing the rest from reference TRBV9 and TRBJ1-1, the complete variable domain is DSGVTQTPKHLITATGQRVTLRCSPRSGDLSVYWYQQSLDQGLQFLIQYYNGEERAKGNILERFSAQQFPDLHSELNLSSLELGDSALYFCASSVVLQGGTEAFFGQGTRLTVV.